Each of the 21 T cell receptor beta chains below was sequenced from the same sample in a study of shared clonotypes between healthy human individuals. Measured with immunoSEQ multiplex PCR; TCRdb has only the in-frame clones, and not every one. The sample includes roughly 1,600,000 clones, approximately 98.5% of them seen just once. Sequenced: naive CD4+ T cells sorted from blood. Subset given: CD45RA+ positively selected. These receptors were collected from a man aged 30 to 45 in good health.

This clone was seen once. The V and J genes are TRBV11-2 and TRBJ2-1; 11 bases map to TRBD1. Germline CDR1 SGHAT, CDR2 FQNNGV. J lost 2 bases, V lost 1 base, and 1 base had no gene match. The CDR3 has 16 residues. The CDR3 DNA is TGTGCCAGCAGCTTAGGGACAGGGGGCGCCTACAATGAGCAGTTCTTC. Translating gives CASSLGTGGAYNEQFF.

This clone occurred once. The same CDR3 also results from other DNA sequences found in this sample. V and J are TRBV29-1 and TRBJ2-4, with D tentatively TRBD2 (5 bases). CDR1 and CDR2 (germline): SQVTM, ANQGSEA. V lost 3 bases and J 0 bases, leaving 6 bases between the germline ends. CDR3 length equals 13 residues. For the CDR3, the DNA is TGCAGCGTTGAGGGGAGAGCCAAAAACATTCAGTACTTC. It yields the protein CSVEGRAKNIQYF.

This chain joins TRBV19 and TRBJ1-2, with 9 bases matching TRBD1. This CDR3 is built from 14 residues. The V gene end was trimmed by 5 bases and the J gene end by 8 bases; junction bases not matched to a gene: 9. CDR1 is LNHDA and CDR2 is SQIVND in the germline V gene (reference sequence). CDR3 amino acids: CASSFLDRGGGYTF. CDR3 DNA sequence: TGTGCCAGTAGTTTTCTGGACAGGGGAGGCGGCTACACCTTC.

The CDR3 DNA reads as TGTGCCAGTAGTGTCATACAGGGGGGCACTGAAGCTTTCTTT. Translation: CASSVIQGGTEAFF. J is TRBJ1-1 and V is TRBV19, with TRBD1 matching over 8 bases. The CDR3 covers 14 residues. CDR1 is LNHDA and CDR2 is SQIVND in the germline V gene (reference sequence). V shed 5 bases, J shed 4 bases, and the junction held 6 bases outside the gene matches.

The genes are TRBV28 and TRBJ2-1, with 7 nucleotides matching TRBD1. The CDR3 has 15 amino acids. The J segment lost 2 bases and the V segment lost 5 bases, leaving 6 bases of the junction unmatched. Per the germline V gene, CDR1 is MDHEN and CDR2 is SYDVKM. The chain's CDR3 is CASSGTGVAYNEQFF. CDR3 bases: TGTGCCAGCAGTGGAACAGGGGTAGCCTACAATGAGCAGTTCTTC.

CDR3 residues: CASSRRPGTSGNTQYF. The CDR3 DNA sequence: TGTGCCAGCAGCAGGAGACCCGGGACTAGCGGAAATACGCAGTATTTT. This chain connects TRBV7-2 to TRBJ2-3; 11 bases align to TRBD2. Germline lookup yields CDR1 SGHTA and CDR2 FQGNSA. The CDR3 has 16 amino acids. Trimming removed 5 bases from V and 7 bases from J; junction bases left unmatched: 11.

This chain uses TRBV5-1 with TRBJ1-1; 8 nucleotides match TRBD1. With 4 bases clipped from V and 1 base from J, the junction kept 9 bases outside the gene matches. Germline loops: CDR1 SGHRS, CDR2 YFSETQ. The CDR3 runs to 16 residues. CDR3 DNA: TGCGCCAGCAGCGCGGGACAGGAACCCAAGAACACTGAAGCTTTCTTT. It encodes CASSAGQEPKNTEAFF.

CDR3 DNA: TGTGCCAGCAGCAGAGACGGGCTTTCGTATGGCTACACCTTC. Its translation: CASSRDGLSYGYTF. The chain uses TRBV7-2 and TRBJ1-2; D not certain. The length of the CDR3 is 14 residues. The ends were cut back, 5 bases at V and 5 bases at J, with 15 bases in the middle. CDR1 and CDR2 (germline): SGHTA, FQGNSA.

A remark on this clone: The same CDR3 also results from other DNA sequences found in this sample. This rearrangement joins TRBV18 to TRBJ2-1; D gene ambiguous. CDR1 and CDR2 (germline): KGHSH, LQKENI. The CDR3 runs to 14 residues. Trimming took off 3 bases at V and 0 bases at J, with 6 bases between the two ends. Here the CDR3 DNA reads TGTGCCAGCTCACCCTCCCGCTCCTACAATGAGCAGTTCTTC. It codes for CASSPSRSYNEQFF.

A remark on this clone: In the same sample, other DNA sequences code for this CDR3. The V gene is TRBV28, the J gene TRBJ2-7; tentatively, D is TRBD1 (5 bases). Deletions cut 6 bases from V and 2 bases from J, with 8 bases between. Germline CDR1 MDHEN, CDR2 SYDVKM. The CDR3 has 12 amino acids. Here the CDR3 reads CASRKGPYEQYF. CDR3 bases: TGTGCCAGCAGGAAGGGGCCCTACGAGCAGTACTTC.

The chain couples TRBV7-6 to TRBJ2-7; 10 bases match TRBD2. With V trimmed by 6 bases and J by 7 bases, 9 bases remained unmatched. Per germline, CDR1 SGHVS and CDR2 FNYEAQ. This CDR3 has 14 residues. As DNA, the CDR3 is TGTGCCAGCAGAGTAGCGGGGGGCTCTGGGGAGCAGTACTTC. As protein: CASRVAGGSGEQYF.

V usage is TRBV10-1 and J usage is TRBJ2-7, with D possibly TRBD2 on 6 matching bases. Per the germline V gene, CDR1 is WNHNN and CDR2 is SYGVQD (reference sequence). V lost 5 bases and J lost 6, with 14 bases in between. The CDR3 has 13 residues. The CDR3: CASSRDSYSEQYF. The CDR3 coding sequence is TGCGCCAGCAGTAGGGACTCCTATAGCGAGCAGTACTTC.

CDR3 sequence reads: CASSLMEGPAYEQYF. CDR3 DNA sequence: TGCGCCAGCAGCTTGATGGAGGGGCCAGCCTACGAGCAGTACTTC. J is TRBJ2-7 and V is TRBV5-1; weak D call: TRBD2 (6 bases). The CDR3 length is 15 residues. The germline CDR1 and CDR2 sequences are SGHRS and YFSETQ. Trimming stripped 1 base from V and 2 bases from J, with 13 bases between.

V is TRBV6-1 and J is TRBJ2-7; D gene unclear. CDR1 is MNHNS and CDR2 is SASEGT in the germline V gene. Trimming took off 1 base at V and 2 bases at J, with 15 bases between the two ends. The CDR3 sequence is 16 residues long. CDR3 coding DNA: TGTGCCAGCAGTGAAGGGGGTTTTTTGGCTACCTACGAGCAGTACTTC. Protein product: CASSEGGFLATYEQYF.

The chain carries TRBV30 and TRBJ2-3; D is possibly TRBD2 (6 bases). Germline CDR1 and CDR2: GTSNPN and SVGIG (reference sequence). Trimming shortened V by 2 bases and J by 2 bases, and 14 bases separated the two germline ends. This CDR3 has 15 residues. CDR3 DNA: TGTGCCTGGAGTCCCTCCGCTAGCGACACAGATACGCAGTATTTT. It codes for CAWSPSASDTDTQYF. Full variable domain (remainder filled in from reference TRBV30 and TRBJ2-3): SQTIHQWPATLVQPVGSPLSLECTVEGTSNPNLYWYRQAAGRGLQLLFYSVGIGQISSEVPQNLSASRPQDRQFILSSKKLLLSDSGFYLCAWSPSASDTDTQYFGPGTRLTVL.

V gene TRBV2 combines with J gene TRBJ2-7; 8 bases map to TRBD1. The CDR3 length is 15 residues. Germline CDR1 reads SNHLY; CDR2 reads FYNNEI. With 7 bases clipped from V and 0 bases from J, the junction kept 8 bases outside the gene matches. CDR3 residues: CASKQDRVGSYEQYF. CDR3 sequence (DNA): TGTGCCAGCAAGCAGGACAGGGTAGGCTCCTACGAGCAGTACTTC.

The V gene is TRBV19, the J gene TRBJ2-1, with TRBD2 matching over 14 bases. The CDR3 has 16 amino acids. The ends lost 4 bases at V and 2 bases at J; junction bases unmatched: 1. The germline gives CDR1 LNHDA, CDR2 SQIVND (reference sequence). CDR3 region: CASSKGLAGAYNEQFF. DNA of the CDR3: TGTGCCAGTAGTAAGGGACTAGCGGGGGCCTACAATGAGCAGTTCTTC. The entire variable domain, with the rest obtained from reference TRBV19 and TRBJ2-1, is as follows: DGGITQSPKYLFRKEGQNVTLSCEQNLNHDAMYWYRQDPGQGLRLIYYSQIVNDFQKGDIAEGYSVSREKKESFPLTVTSAQKNPTAFYLCASSKGLAGAYNEQFFGPGTRLTVL.

This chain links TRBV27 with TRBJ2-4; 9 nucleotides line up with TRBD2. CDR1 MNHEY and CDR2 SMNVEV come from the germline V gene (reference sequence). Trimming took 3 bases from V and 3 from J; bases not matched to a gene: 3. The CDR3 is 15 residues long. CDR3 sequence (DNA): TGTGCCAGCAGTTTTGCGGGAGGGTTCAAAAACATTCAGTACTTC. Translating it yields CASSFAGGFKNIQYF.

This chain joins TRBV4-3 and TRBJ2-6; D unclear. In germline, CDR1 is LGHNA, CDR2 YSLEER. The length of the CDR3 is 15 residues. Trimming removed 2 bases from V and 0 bases from J, with 5 bases in between. This CDR3 reads CASSQYISGANVLTF. Written as DNA, the CDR3 is TGCGCCAGCAGCCAATATATCTCTGGGGCCAACGTCCTGACTTTC.

The rearrangement uses TRBV28 and TRBJ1-1; no clear D. This CDR3 region has 15 residues. Germline CDR1 is MDHEN and CDR2 is SYDVKM. V was cut by 10 bases and J by 4 bases, with 22 bases left in between. Here the CDR3 reads CATSNDQRLLTEAFF. The CDR3 bases are TGTGCCACCTCTAATGATCAGAGACTTCTCACTGAAGCTTTCTTT. Variable domain in full (rest from reference TRBV28 and TRBJ1-1): DVKVTQSSRYLVKRTGEKVFLECVQDMDHENMFWYRQDPGLGLRLIYFSYDVKMKEKGDIPEGYSVSREKKERFSLILESASTNQTSMYLCATSNDQRLLTEAFFGQGTRLTVV.

V and J are TRBV29-1 and TRBJ2-3; D possibly matches TRBD1 or TRBD2 (5 bases each). V was pared by 5 bases and J by 1 base, with 16 bases between. CDR3 length: 15 residues. Germline V CDR1 and CDR2: SQVTM, ANQGSEA. The CDR3 nucleotides read TGCAGCGTTTGGGGGACGGGGTGGGGCACAGATACGCAGTATTTT. It is translated as CSVWGTGWGTDTQYF.